The 21 T cell receptor beta chains listed next were all sequenced from one sample in a study of low-dose radiotherapy and immunotherapy resistance in tumors. Covering alpha and beta chains, TRAV- and TRBV-specific primers were used for the first-strand cDNA. The PCR that amplified TCRs ran for approximately 20 cycles, relying on a constant-region primer and a V-primer adapter. One entry per CDR3 protein, called by TCRdb with MiXCR from the reads. Altogether tens of thousands of distinct CDR3 sequences are present, roughly a sixth being singletons, with the ten largest covering 2.5% to 3.5%. Time point defined: before trial treatment. The specimen comprised PBMCs, sampled before treatment. These receptors were obtained from a male donor with prostate cancer.

Ten or more counts support this clonotype. The CDR3 nucleotides read TGCGCCAGCAGCTTGGAGGACAGGGAGGCCTACGAGCAGTACTTC. It specifies CASSLEDREAYEQYF. The chain employs TRBV5-1 and TRBJ2-7, with TRBD1 identical over 8 bases. The CDR3 is made up of 15 amino acids. Losses at the gene ends were 0 bases for V and 2 bases for J; bases not matched to a gene: 4. CDR1 is SGHRS, CDR2 YFSETQ, per germline. The full variable domain, with the rest looked up from reference TRBV5-1 and TRBJ2-7, is KAGVTQTPRYLIKTRGQQVTLSCSPISGHRSVSWYQQTPGQGLQFLFEYFSETQRNKGNFPGRFSGRQFSNSRSEMNVSTLELGDSALYLCASSLEDREAYEQYFGPGTRLTVT.

The sample holds a few counts of this clonotype. This may be a read error: a much more frequent sequence differs by one nucleotide. This chain uses TRBV4-1 with TRBJ1-1; no definite D call. The germline CDR1 and CDR2 sequences are MGHRA and YSYEKL. The CDR3 is 13 residues long. The germline V and J ends were trimmed by 4 bases and 6 bases, with 12 bases remaining between them. CDR3 DNA: TGCGCCAGCAGCCGAATCGGACGGCCTGAAGCTTTCTTT. Translated: CASSRIGRPEAFF.

This clonotype was picked up many times. This sequence joins TRBV7-3 and TRBJ2-5, with TRBD2 identical over 7 bases. This CDR3 has 16 residues. The ends lost 3 bases at V and 5 bases at J; junction bases unmatched: 12. CDR1 is SGHTA, CDR2 FQGTGA, per germline. Here the CDR3 reads CASSFGRGGSAETQYF. The DNA of the CDR3 is TGTGCCAGCAGCTTCGGGCGGGGAGGGTCTGCGGAGACCCAGTACTTC. The full variable domain, with the rest looked up from reference TRBV7-3 and TRBJ2-5, is GAGVSQTPSNKVTEKGKYVELRCDPISGHTALYWYRQSLGQGPEFLIYFQGTGAADDSGLPNDRFFAVRPEGSVSTLKIQRTERGDSAVYLCASSFGRGGSAETQYFGPGTRLLVL.

The chain recombines TRBV12-5 with TRBJ2-3; D may correspond to TRBD1 or TRBD2 (5 bases each). CDR3 length equals 14 residues. V dropped 9 bases and J dropped 1 base, with 14 bases sitting between them. CDR1 is LGHNT and CDR2 is FRNRAP in the germline V gene. The CDR3 reads CASRDRAGTDTQYF. The CDR3 bases are TGTGCTAGCCGGGACCGGGCAGGCACAGATACGCAGTATTTT. Full variable domain (remainder filled in from reference TRBV12-5 and TRBJ2-3): DARVTQTPRHKVTEMGQEVTMRCQPILGHNTVFWYRQTMMQGLELLAYFRNRAPLDDSGMPKDRFSAEMPDATLATLKIQPSEPRDSAVYFCASRDRAGTDTQYFGPGTRLTVL.

The V call is TRBV5-1, the J call TRBJ1-1; D gene uncertain. Germline V gene lookup returns CDR1 SGHRS and CDR2 YFSETQ. V lost 0 bases, J lost 6 bases, and 27 bases lay in between. This CDR3 is built from 19 residues. This chain's CDR3 is CASSLGSAPAAGSVPEAFF. The CDR3 DNA follows: TGCGCCAGCAGCTTGGGGAGTGCCCCTGCAGCGGGTTCGGTCCCTGAAGCTTTCTTT.

V usage is TRBV12-3 or TRBV12-4 and J usage is TRBJ2-5; D is possibly TRBD2 (7 bases). The CDR3 is 16 residues long. Deletions cut 3 bases from V and 0 bases from J, with 14 bases between. The CDR3, as DNA: TGTGCCAGCAGTTTCGGGGGAGGGGGTAACCAAGAGACCCAGTACTTC. As protein: CASSFGGGGNQETQYF.

Ten or more counts support this clonotype. The chain couples TRBV5-1 to TRBJ2-1; D gene uncertain. Deletions cut 3 bases from V and 5 bases from J, with 12 bases between. The germline gives CDR1 SGHRS, CDR2 YFSETQ. This CDR3 spans 14 amino acids. The CDR3 coding sequence is TGCGCCAGCAGCTCGGGCGTCGCCCACAATGAGCAGTTCTTC. The encoded protein is CASSSGVAHNEQFF.

On this clonotype itself: A much larger clone lies a single base off, so this may be a read error. The chain employs TRBV7-6 and TRBJ2-7; 8 nucleotides line up with TRBD1. Looked up from germline, CDR1 is SGHVS and CDR2 is FNYEAQ. CDR3 size: 14 residues. The CDR3 DNA reads as TGTGCCAGCAGCCCGGGGACAGGCCTATACGAGAAGTACTTC. The encoded protein is CASSPGTGLYEKYF. The complete variable domain, with remaining parts taken from reference TRBV7-6 and TRBJ2-7, reads GAGVSQSPRYKVTKRGQDVALRCDPISGHVSLYWYRQALGQGPEFLTYFNYEAQQDKSGLPNDRFSAERPEGSISTLTIQRTEQRDSAMYRCASSPGTGLYEKYFGPGTRLTVT.

This clonotype was found a few times. The rearrangement links TRBV19 to TRBJ2-1; D is possibly TRBD2 (5 bases). CDR1 is LNHDA, CDR2 SQIVND, per germline (reference sequence). CDR3 length equals 16 residues. The CDR3 protein is CATVAPEAFSPNEQFF. Written as DNA, the CDR3 is TGTGCAACAGTAGCGCCGGAGGCCTTTTCTCCCAATGAGCAGTTCTTC. Using reference TRBV19 and TRBJ2-1 for the parts outside the CDR3, the full variable domain is DGGITQSPKYLFRKEGQNVTLSCEQNLNHDAMYWYRQDPGQGLRLIYYSQIVNDFQKGDIAEGYSVSREKKESFPLTVTSAQKNPTAFYLCATVAPEAFSPNEQFFGPGTRLTVL.

This clonotype was recorded only once. The chain joins TRBV5-4 to TRBJ2-2; 7 bases align to TRBD1. The CDR3 runs to 16 residues. The junction had 10 bases not matched to a gene; V was cut back by 4 bases and J by 4 bases. The germline V gene has CDR1 SGHNT and CDR2 YYREEE (reference sequence). In nucleotides, the CDR3 is TGTGCCAGCAGCGCAATCAGGGGGTCCATCACCGGGGAGCTGTTTTTT. Residues: CASSAIRGSITGELFF.

In this sample, this clonotype turned up a few times. This sequence joins TRBV5-1 and TRBJ2-7, with D hard to call. The CDR3 runs to 11 residues. V lost 0 bases and J 5 bases, leaving 3 bases between the germline ends. Germline CDR1 reads SGHRS; CDR2 reads YFSETQ. The DNA for the CDR3 is TGCGCCAGCAGCTTGGAGGACGAGCAGTACTTC. Its protein is CASSLEDEQYF.

This clonotype has at least ten counts. The rearrangement links TRBV6-2 or TRBV6-3 to TRBJ1-5; tentative D call: TRBD1 (5 bases). From germline, CDR1 is MNHEY and CDR2 SVGEGT. The CDR3 is 15 residues long. Trimming took off 6 bases at V and 9 bases at J, with 21 bases between the two ends. The CDR3 spells CASREKTASHLPQHF. Here the CDR3 DNA reads TGTGCCAGCAGAGAAAAGACAGCTAGCCATCTGCCCCAGCATTTT.

In this sample, this clonotype turned up many times. This chain joins TRBV11-2 and TRBJ2-2; the D gene is possibly TRBD1 (5 bases). The V and J ends lost 5 bases and 4 bases respectively, with 17 bases between them. This CDR3 has 16 residues. CDR1 and CDR2 (germline): SGHAT, FQNNGV. The CDR3 loop is CASSPRPGKGTGELFF. For the CDR3, the DNA is TGTGCCAGCAGCCCCCGTCCAGGGAAGGGCACCGGGGAGCTGTTTTTT.

This clonotype was seen repeatedly, ten times or more. V usage is TRBV2 and J usage is TRBJ2-1; 10 positions match TRBD2. This CDR3 has 15 amino acids. V lost 5 bases and J lost 6; bases outside the gene matches: 7. Germline CDR1 is SNHLY and CDR2 is FYNNEI. The CDR3 coding sequence is TGTGCCAGCAGTCTAACTAGCGGGGTGGGCAATGAGCAGTTCTTC. Protein product: CASSLTSGVGNEQFF.

J is TRBJ2-1 and V is TRBV20-1; D call uncertain. The length of the CDR3 is 12 residues. Germline V gene data show CDR1 as DFQATT and CDR2 as SNEGSKA (reference sequence). V gave up 5 bases and J gave up 2 bases, with 7 bases separating them. CDR3 amino acids: CSALMTYNEQFF. The CDR3 DNA follows: TGCAGTGCTCTAATGACCTACAATGAGCAGTTCTTC.

This clonotype was counted only a few times. This chain connects TRBV18 to TRBJ2-6, with no clear D. There are 17 residues in the CDR3. Germline values: CDR1 KGHSH, CDR2 LQKENI. V lost 4 bases and J lost 1, with 14 bases in between. CDR3 bases: TGTGCCAGCTCACACCAGACTTCTGTTTCTGGGGCCAACGTCCTGACTTTC. Amino acid sequence: CASSHQTSVSGANVLTF.

There are many counts of this clonotype. The J gene is TRBJ2-5, the V gene TRBV29-1, with TRBD1 matching over 12 bases. This CDR3 spans 15 amino acids. Germline lookup yields CDR1 SQVTM and CDR2 ANQGSEA. V shed 1 base, J shed 3 bases, and the junction held 3 bases outside the gene matches. The CDR3: CSVEAGTGGEETQYF. The CDR3 region has the DNA TGCAGCGTTGAAGCCGGGACAGGGGGCGAAGAGACCCAGTACTTC.

This clonotype was seen at least ten times. The V gene is TRBV7-8, the J gene TRBJ1-6; TRBD1 agrees at 7 bases. Trimming removed 1 base from V and 8 bases from J; junction bases left unmatched: 11. Germline V lookup: CDR1 SGHVS, CDR2 FQNEAQ. The CDR3 contains 17 residues. CDR3 sequence reads: CASSLVASGTAYSPLHF. CDR3 coding DNA: TGTGCCAGCAGCTTAGTGGCCTCCGGGACAGCATATTCACCCCTCCACTTT.

This clonotype appeared many times. The J gene is TRBJ2-5, the V gene TRBV25-1, with D possibly being TRBD1 (6 bases). Trimming shortened V by 6 bases and J by 5 bases, and 19 bases separated the two germline ends. The CDR3 covers 15 residues. Germline V gene data show CDR1 as MGHDK and CDR2 as SYGVNS. The CDR3 sequence is CASRGAGIKMETQYF. The CDR3 coding sequence is TGTGCCAGCAGGGGGGCAGGGATTAAGATGGAGACCCAGTACTTC.

This clonotype was detected ten times or more. The gene calls are TRBV3-1 and TRBJ2-5; the D gene is possibly TRBD2 (7 bases). Germline V gene data show CDR1 as LGHDT and CDR2 as YNNKEL (reference sequence). V lost 3 bases, J lost 5 bases, and 16 bases lay in between. The CDR3 has 15 amino acids. CDR3 in amino acids: CASSQSGGLPETQYF. The CDR3 DNA reads TGTGCCAGCAGCCAGTCGGGGGGCCTCCCGGAGACCCAGTACTTC.

This clonotype was recorded many times. This rearrangement joins TRBV7-9 to TRBJ2-2, with D possibly being TRBD1 (6 bases). CDR3 length equals 15 residues. Germline V gene data show CDR1 as SEHNR and CDR2 as FQNEAQ (reference sequence). The V and J ends lost 6 bases and 3 bases respectively, with 14 bases between them. The CDR3 reads CASSSTGTYTGELFF. CDR3 in DNA: TGTGCCAGCAGTTCGACCGGGACATACACCGGGGAGCTGTTTTTT.